This passage covers 28 T cell receptor beta chains from one sample sequenced in a study of OX40 agonist ivuxolimab in advanced cancers. Clones were sequenced by immunoSEQ multiplex PCR, and TCRdb holds only the in-frame ones, with some missing. This table has 70,000 or so clones, about 83% appearing once. The source was CD4+ or CD8+ T cells sorted from blood, collected in a trial of the OX40 agonist ivuxolimab. The receptors shown here come from an adult with an advanced solid tumor such as melanoma, head and neck, liver or kidney cancer.

V is TRBV7-2 and J is TRBJ2-7; 7 bases are shared with TRBD1. Germline-derived CDR1 and CDR2 are SGHTA and FQGNSA. Trimming removed 5 bases from V and 7 bases from J; junction bases left unmatched: 11. The CDR3 length is 14 residues. The chain's CDR3 is CASSLQGRGLEQYF. In DNA form, the CDR3 reads TGTGCCAGCAGCCTACAGGGGAGAGGATTGGAGCAGTACTTC.

In this sample, this clone turned up a few times. At the DNA level, this CDR3 is encoded by other sequences in the same sample as well. The chain has TRBV2 and TRBJ2-2, with 11 bases matching TRBD2. This CDR3 region has 17 residues. The V segment lost 4 bases and the J segment 5 bases; nucleotides outside the gene matches: 9. Germline CDR1 SNHLY, CDR2 FYNNEI. This chain's CDR3 is CASSAGLAGGRTGELFF. The DNA of the CDR3 is TGTGCCAGCAGTGCGGGGCTAGCGGGGGGTCGGACCGGGGAGCTGTTTTTT.

V is TRBV7-6 and J is TRBJ2-5; the D is unclear. Trimming left V 4 bases short and J 5 bases short, with 11 bases between. Germline V gene lookup returns CDR1 SGHVS and CDR2 FNYEAQ. The CDR3 spans 13 residues. The CDR3 DNA follows: TGTGCCAGCAGCTCCGGTACTTCGGAGACCCAGTACTTC. Translated: CASSSGTSETQYF.

This chain uses TRBV2 with TRBJ2-1, with 11 bases that match TRBD2. The CDR3 is made up of 15 amino acids. V was pared by 5 bases and J by 9 bases, with 9 bases of the junction left unmatched. Per germline, CDR1 SNHLY and CDR2 FYNNEI. The CDR3 region is CASSMLAGGESEQFF. In DNA, the CDR3 is TGTGCCAGCAGTATGCTAGCGGGAGGAGAGAGTGAGCAGTTCTTC.

This sequence joins TRBV6-5 and TRBJ1-4; D is perhaps TRBD1 (6 bases). Deletions cut 10 bases from V and 8 bases from J, with 14 bases between. This CDR3 region has 12 residues. CDR1 is MNHEY and CDR2 is SVGAGI in the germline V gene. The CDR3 nucleotides read TGTGCCACGGGACAAGTCGGGGAAAAACTGTTTTTT. It encodes CATGQVGEKLFF.

The CDR3 DNA sequence: TGTGCCAGCAGCTTAGATAGTAACAGAGAGACCCAGTACTTC. This sequence encodes CASSLDSNRETQYF. The V gene is TRBV7-2, the J gene TRBJ2-5; D gene ambiguous. The germline V gene has CDR1 SGHTA and CDR2 FQGNSA. The CDR3 runs to 14 residues. V gave up 1 base and J gave up 4 bases, with 10 bases separating them.

The genes are TRBV5-5 and TRBJ1-1; the D is unclear. From germline, CDR1 is SGHKS and CDR2 YYEKEE (reference sequence). This CDR3 spans 13 amino acids. Between the trimmed V and J ends, which lost 10 bases and 3 bases, there was a span of 16 bases. This CDR3 reads CAAKRGTHTEAFF. DNA for the CDR3: TGTGCCGCCAAGAGAGGAACCCACACTGAAGCTTTCTTT.

The J gene is TRBJ2-7, the V gene TRBV6-1, with D tentatively TRBD2 (5 bases). Germline V gene sequence: CDR1 MNHNS, CDR2 SASEGT. The germline V and J ends were trimmed by 7 bases and 6 bases, with 19 bases remaining between them. CDR3 size: 14 residues. CDR3 bases: TGTGCCAGCAATAGTGAGCGGTCGGCCGGCGAGCAGTACTTC. It translates to CASNSERSAGEQYF.

On this clone: The junction does not match germline at one end; this may be a read error. This sequence joins TRBV7-9 and TRBJ1-1, with D hard to call. Germline values: CDR1 SEHNR, CDR2 FQNEAQ (reference sequence). CDR3 length: 13 residues. CDR3 amino acids: CASSLAGVSEVFF. CDR3 DNA sequence: TGTGCCAGCAGCTTAGCCGGGGTTAGTGAAGTTTTCTTT.

The chain is built from TRBV5-5 and TRBJ2-4; a weak D match, TRBD2 (6 bases). Germline V gene data show CDR1 as SGHKS and CDR2 as YYEKEE (reference sequence). The V and J ends lost 3 bases and 0 bases respectively, with 10 bases between them. CDR3 length: 15 residues. The DNA of the CDR3 is TGTGCCAGCAGCTCCGTGGGACTAGCCAAAAACATTCAGTACTTC. It yields the protein CASSSVGLAKNIQYF.

The gene calls are TRBV30 and TRBJ1-4; TRBD1 aligns across 8 bases. The germline CDR1 and CDR2 sequences are GTSNPN and SVGIG (reference sequence). The CDR3 has 13 residues. V was clipped by 3 bases and J by 8 bases; unmatched bases: 5. The CDR3: CAWSRGRDEKLFF. CDR3 nucleotide sequence: TGTGCCTGGAGCAGGGGGCGCGACGAAAAACTGTTTTTT.

This clone was observed a handful of times. The chain is built from TRBV19 and TRBJ1-1; no clear D. Looked up from germline, CDR1 is LNHDA and CDR2 is SQIVND (reference sequence). This CDR3 is 13 amino acids long. Trimming pared 5 bases from V and 7 bases from J, leaving 14 bases between. CDR3 sequence: CASSSRRPGEAFF. The CDR3 DNA follows: TGTGCCAGTAGTTCCCGACGGCCGGGTGAAGCTTTCTTT.

The chain couples TRBV5-4 to TRBJ1-4; no definite D call. This CDR3 has 13 residues. Deletions cut 0 bases from V and 5 bases from J, with 5 bases between. From germline, CDR1 is SGHNT and CDR2 YYREEE (reference sequence). The CDR3 spells CASSLGLNEKLFF. The CDR3 DNA sequence: TGTGCCAGCAGCTTGGGATTGAATGAAAAACTGTTTTTT.

V usage is TRBV28 and J usage is TRBJ1-1, with a weak D call TRBD1 (5 bases). The germline CDR1 and CDR2 sequences are MDHEN and SYDVKM. Trimming pared 4 bases from V and 1 base from J, leaving 10 bases between. CDR3 length equals 14 residues. CDR3 DNA: TGTGCCAGCAGTTCGGGACGGCAGAACACTGAAGCTTTCTTT. It yields the protein CASSSGRQNTEAFF.

A few counts support this clone. The rearrangement uses TRBV5-7 and TRBJ1-1; D unresolved. TRBV5-7 is an open reading frame, and its role is uncertain. This CDR3 has 11 amino acids. The V gene lost 6 bases and the J gene lost 8 bases, with 11 bases spanning the gap. The CDR3 coding sequence is TGTGCCAGCATGAAGCATCCAGAAGCTTTCTTT. Its translation is CASMKHPEAFF.

The V gene is TRBV10-1, the J gene TRBJ2-1, with TRBD1 as a possible D gene (6 bases). The CDR3 is 16 residues long. The germline CDR1 and CDR2 sequences are WNHNN and SYGVQD (reference sequence). Trimming pared 10 bases from V and 0 bases from J, leaving 19 bases between. The CDR3 reads CATRGDSYSSYNEQFF. Written as DNA, the CDR3 is TGCGCCACCAGGGGAGACTCATATAGCTCCTACAATGAGCAGTTCTTC.

This clone was observed once. The chain links TRBV5-4 to TRBJ2-2; 7 bases agree with TRBD1. J was trimmed by 4 bases and V by 4 bases; bases with no gene match: 4. The CDR3 spans 14 residues. The germline V gene has CDR1 SGHNT and CDR2 YYREEE (reference sequence). The chain's CDR3 is CASSPRQGTGELFF. CDR3 bases: TGTGCCAGCAGCCCAAGACAGGGCACCGGGGAGCTGTTTTTT. Drawing the rest from reference TRBV5-4 and TRBJ2-2, the complete variable domain is ETGVTQSPTHLIKTRGQQVTLRCSSQSGHNTVSWYQQALGQGPQFIFQYYREEENGRGNFPPRFSGLQFPNYSSELNVNALELDDSALYLCASSPRQGTGELFFGEGSRLTVL.

The J gene is TRBJ1-5, the V gene TRBV9, with a tentative D call TRBD1 (5 bases). V was shortened by 4 bases and J by 6 bases, with 14 bases between the two germline ends. The CDR3 is made up of 14 amino acids. Per the germline V gene, CDR1 is SGDLS and CDR2 is YYNGEE. This CDR3 reads CASSYRPGGQPQHF. DNA for the CDR3: TGTGCCAGCAGCTACCGTCCCGGGGGTCAGCCCCAGCATTTT.

Only a few counts were recorded for this clone. V is TRBV19 and J is TRBJ1-6; D not resolved. V was clipped by 7 bases and J by 5 bases, with 15 bases between them. CDR3 length equals 15 residues. Germline V gene lookup returns CDR1 LNHDA and CDR2 SQIVND (reference sequence). The CDR3 nucleotides read TGTGCCAGTACCGTCGCACACAAAGATAATTCACCCCTCCACTTT. Its translation is CASTVAHKDNSPLHF.

This clone was detected only once. The rearrangement uses TRBV2 and TRBJ2-1, with 8 bases lining up with TRBD2. The CDR3 contains 16 residues. CDR1 and CDR2 from the germline V gene are SNHLY and FYNNEI. V was pared by 6 bases and J by 3 bases, with 10 bases of the junction left unmatched. CDR3 DNA sequence: TGTGCCAGCAGAGGATCTTTTGCGGGAGGCTACAATGAGCAGTTCTTC. It specifies CASRGSFAGGYNEQFF.

The chain has TRBV4-3 and TRBJ1-4; D not resolved. The ends were cut back, 0 bases at V and 6 bases at J, with 11 bases in the middle. In germline, CDR1 is LGHNA, CDR2 YSLEER. This CDR3 is built from 15 residues. CDR3 sequence (DNA): TGCGCCAGCAGCCAAGATCGGCTCGGGGATGAAAAACTGTTTTTT. As protein: CASSQDRLGDEKLFF.

The V call is TRBV18, the J call TRBJ2-3, with D hard to call. Trimming shortened V by 0 bases and J by 2 bases, and 6 bases separated the two germline ends. The CDR3 length is 14 residues. Germline CDR1 reads KGHSH; CDR2 reads LQKENI. CDR3 in amino acids: CASSPPQVTDTQYF. CDR3 sequence (DNA): TGTGCCAGCTCACCACCCCAGGTCACAGATACGCAGTATTTT. The complete variable domain, with remaining parts taken from reference TRBV18 and TRBJ2-3, reads NAGVMQNPRHLVRRRGQEARLRCSPMKGHSHVYWYRQLPEEGLKFMVYLQKENIIDESGMPKERFSAEFPKEGPSILRIQQVVRGDSAAYFCASSPPQVTDTQYFGPGTRLTVL.

This chain links TRBV11-2 with TRBJ2-7; D call uncertain. This CDR3 is built from 13 residues. V shed 0 bases and J shed 2 bases, with 5 bases lying between them. Germline values: CDR1 SGHAT, CDR2 FQNNGV. The CDR3 nucleotides are TGTGCCAGCAGCTTAGACAGACCCTACGAGCAGTACTTC. Translation: CASSLDRPYEQYF. Using reference TRBV11-2 and TRBJ2-7 for the parts outside the CDR3, the full variable domain is EAGVAQSPRYKIIEKRQSVAFWCNPISGHATLYWYQQILGQGPKLLIQFQNNGVVDDSQLPKDRFSAERLKGVDSTLKIQPAKLEDSAVYLCASSLDRPYEQYFGPGTRLTVT.

The gene calls are TRBV18 and TRBJ1-3; D is undetermined. The CDR3 consists of 16 residues. Germline V gene data show CDR1 as KGHSH and CDR2 as LQKENI. The germline V and J ends were trimmed by 3 bases and 0 bases, with 12 bases remaining between them. Written as DNA, the CDR3 is TGTGCCAGCTCACCGGAAACAGAGATCTCTGGAAACACCATATATTTT. Amino acid sequence: CASSPETEISGNTIYF.

The gene calls are TRBV7-9 and TRBJ2-1, with 14 bases aligning to TRBD2. V dropped 4 bases and J dropped 4; count of bases not matched to a gene: 3. CDR1 is SEHNR, CDR2 FQNEAQ, per germline (reference sequence). This CDR3 has 16 residues. The CDR3 nucleotides read TGTGCCAGCAGCTCCAGGACTAGCGGGAGGTACAATGAGCAGTTCTTC. Protein sequence: CASSSRTSGRYNEQFF.

The chain combines TRBV7-8 with TRBJ2-7; D remains unclear. The CDR3 length is 12 residues. Trimming removed 1 base from V and 2 bases from J, with 3 bases in between. Per germline, CDR1 SGHVS and CDR2 FQNEAQ. DNA for the CDR3: TGTGCCAGCAGCTTAGGGGCCTACGAGCAGTACTTC. It specifies CASSLGAYEQYF.

The chain links TRBV9 to TRBJ1-6, with TRBD1 identical over 7 bases. The CDR3 has 15 amino acids. Trimming cost V 3 bases and J 5 bases; bases outside gene matches: 5. Germline values: CDR1 SGDLS, CDR2 YYNGEE. Written as DNA, the CDR3 is TGTGCCAGCAGCGACTCCGGGACAGATAATTCACCCCTCCACTTT. Amino acids: CASSDSGTDNSPLHF.

This chain links TRBV11-3 with TRBJ2-1; D may be TRBD1 (6 bases). The CDR3 has 16 residues. In germline, CDR1 is SGHNT, CDR2 YENEEA. Trimming stripped 6 bases from V and 7 bases from J, with 22 bases between. The CDR3: CASSLFGTPMTNEQFF. CDR3 nucleotide sequence: TGTGCCAGCAGTCTCTTCGGGACACCCATGACGAATGAGCAGTTCTTC. Together with reference TRBV11-3 and TRBJ2-1, the CDR3 gives the full variable domain: EAGVVQSPRYKIIEKKQPVAFWCNPISGHNTLYWYLQNLGQGPELLIRYENEEAVDDSQLPKDRFSAERLKGVDSTLKIQPAELGDSAVYLCASSLFGTPMTNEQFFGPGTRLTVL.